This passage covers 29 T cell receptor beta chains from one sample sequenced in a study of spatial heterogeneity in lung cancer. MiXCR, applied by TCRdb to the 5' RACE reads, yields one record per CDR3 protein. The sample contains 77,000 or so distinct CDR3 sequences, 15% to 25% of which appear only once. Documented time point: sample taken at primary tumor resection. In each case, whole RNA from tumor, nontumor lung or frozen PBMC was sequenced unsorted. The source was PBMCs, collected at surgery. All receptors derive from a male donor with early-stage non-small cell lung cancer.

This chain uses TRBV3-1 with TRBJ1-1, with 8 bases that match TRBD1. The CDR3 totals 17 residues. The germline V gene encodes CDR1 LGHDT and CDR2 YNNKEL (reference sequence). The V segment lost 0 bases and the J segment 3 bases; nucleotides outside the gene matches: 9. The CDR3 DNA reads TGTGCCAGCAGCCAAGATAATAAAGGCAGGGGGCACACTGAAGCTTTCTTT. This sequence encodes CASSQDNKGRGHTEAFF.

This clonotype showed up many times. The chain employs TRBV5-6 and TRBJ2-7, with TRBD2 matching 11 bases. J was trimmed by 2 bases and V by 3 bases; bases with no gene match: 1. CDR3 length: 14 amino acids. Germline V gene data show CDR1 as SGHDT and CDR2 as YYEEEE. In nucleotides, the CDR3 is TGTGCCAGCAGCTCGACTAGCGGGACCTACGAGCAGTACTTC. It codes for CASSSTSGTYEQYF.

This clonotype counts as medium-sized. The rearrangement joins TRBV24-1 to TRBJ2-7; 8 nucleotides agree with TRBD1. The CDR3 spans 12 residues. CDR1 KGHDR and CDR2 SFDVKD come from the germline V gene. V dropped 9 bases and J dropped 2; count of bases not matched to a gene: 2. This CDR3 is CATVTGAYEQYF. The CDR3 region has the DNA TGTGCCACCGTGACAGGGGCCTACGAGCAGTACTTC.

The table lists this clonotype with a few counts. CDR3 protein: CATSRDRELYGYTF. The CDR3 nucleotides read TGTGCCACCAGCAGAGACCGGGAGCTGTATGGCTACACCTTC. The chain joins TRBV15 to TRBJ1-2; D gene ambiguous. Trimming left V 0 bases short and J 5 bases short, with 10 bases between. The V gene's germline CDR1 is LNHNV and CDR2 YYDKDF (reference sequence). The length of the CDR3 is 14 residues.

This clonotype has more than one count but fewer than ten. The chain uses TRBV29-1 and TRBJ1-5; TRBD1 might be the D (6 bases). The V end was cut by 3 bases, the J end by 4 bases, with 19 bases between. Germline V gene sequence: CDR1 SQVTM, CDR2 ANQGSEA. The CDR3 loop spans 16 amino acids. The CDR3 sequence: CSVEISGAGENQPQHF. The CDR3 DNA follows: TGCAGCGTTGAGATCTCTGGAGCAGGGGAAAATCAGCCCCAGCATTTT.

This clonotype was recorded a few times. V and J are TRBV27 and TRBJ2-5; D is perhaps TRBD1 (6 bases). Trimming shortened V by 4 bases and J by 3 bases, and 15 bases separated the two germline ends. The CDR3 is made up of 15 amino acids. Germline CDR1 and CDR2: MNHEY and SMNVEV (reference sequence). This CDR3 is CASSWGGTGKETQYF. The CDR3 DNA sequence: TGTGCCAGCAGTTGGGGTGGCACAGGGAAAGAGACCCAGTACTTC.

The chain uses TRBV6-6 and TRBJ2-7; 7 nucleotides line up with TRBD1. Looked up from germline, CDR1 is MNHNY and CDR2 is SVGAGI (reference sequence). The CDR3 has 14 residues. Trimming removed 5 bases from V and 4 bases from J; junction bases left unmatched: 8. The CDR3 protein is CASSQTGTSYEQYF. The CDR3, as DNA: TGTGCCAGCAGTCAGACAGGGACCTCTTACGAGCAGTACTTC.

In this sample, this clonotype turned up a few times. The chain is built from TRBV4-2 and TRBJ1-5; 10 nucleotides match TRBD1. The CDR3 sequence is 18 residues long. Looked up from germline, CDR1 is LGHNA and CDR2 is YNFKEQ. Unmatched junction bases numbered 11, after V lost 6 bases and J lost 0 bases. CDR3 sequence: CASRSRTGGDDSNQPQHF. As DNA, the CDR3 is TGTGCCAGCAGGAGCAGGACAGGGGGGGATGATAGCAATCAGCCCCAGCATTTT.

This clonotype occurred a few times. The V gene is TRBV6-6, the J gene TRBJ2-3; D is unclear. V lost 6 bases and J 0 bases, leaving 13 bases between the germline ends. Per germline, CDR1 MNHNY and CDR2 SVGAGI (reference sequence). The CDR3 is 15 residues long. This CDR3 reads CASRAGPASTDTQYF. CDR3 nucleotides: TGTGCCAGCAGAGCCGGACCCGCTAGCACAGATACGCAGTATTTT.

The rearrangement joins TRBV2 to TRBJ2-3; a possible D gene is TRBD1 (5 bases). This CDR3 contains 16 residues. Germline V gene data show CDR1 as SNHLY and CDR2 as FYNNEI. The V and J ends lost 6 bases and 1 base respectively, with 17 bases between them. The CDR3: CASRYPWGGRTDTQYF. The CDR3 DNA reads TGTGCCAGCAGGTATCCGTGGGGCGGACGCACAGATACGCAGTATTTT.

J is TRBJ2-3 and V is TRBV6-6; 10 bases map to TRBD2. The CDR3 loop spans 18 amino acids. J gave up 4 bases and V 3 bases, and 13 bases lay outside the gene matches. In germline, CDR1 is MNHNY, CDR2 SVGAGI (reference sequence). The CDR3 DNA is TGTGCCAGCAGTTATTATCAAAGCGGGGGGGCACGTGCAGATACGCAGTATTTT. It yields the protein CASSYYQSGGARADTQYF.

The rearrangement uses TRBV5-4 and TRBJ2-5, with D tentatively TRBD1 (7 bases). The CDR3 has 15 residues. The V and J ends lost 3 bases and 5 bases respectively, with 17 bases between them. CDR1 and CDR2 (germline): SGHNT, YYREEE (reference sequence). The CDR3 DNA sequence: TGTGCCAGCAGCTCTGCTGAGACAGGGAGGGAGACCCAGTACTTC. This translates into CASSSAETGRETQYF.

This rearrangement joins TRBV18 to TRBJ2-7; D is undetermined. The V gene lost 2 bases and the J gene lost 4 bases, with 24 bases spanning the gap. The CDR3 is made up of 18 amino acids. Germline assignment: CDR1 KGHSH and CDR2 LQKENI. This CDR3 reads CASSPSIAGANVGYEQYF. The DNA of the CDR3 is TGTGCCAGCTCACCATCGATCGCAGGAGCGAACGTCGGGTACGAGCAGTACTTC. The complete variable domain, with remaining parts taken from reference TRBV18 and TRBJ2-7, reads NAGVMQNPRHLVRRRGQEARLRCSPMKGHSHVYWYRQLPEEGLKFMVYLQKENIIDESGMPKERFSAEFPKEGPSILRIQQVVRGDSAAYFCASSPSIAGANVGYEQYFGPGTRLTVT.

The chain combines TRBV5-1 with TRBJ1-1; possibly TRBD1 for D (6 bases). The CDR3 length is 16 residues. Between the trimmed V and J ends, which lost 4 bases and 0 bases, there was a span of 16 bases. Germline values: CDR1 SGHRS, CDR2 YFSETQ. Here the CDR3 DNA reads TGCGCCAGCAGCCGCATGGCGACAGGATTGAACACTGAAGCTTTCTTT. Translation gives CASSRMATGLNTEAFF.

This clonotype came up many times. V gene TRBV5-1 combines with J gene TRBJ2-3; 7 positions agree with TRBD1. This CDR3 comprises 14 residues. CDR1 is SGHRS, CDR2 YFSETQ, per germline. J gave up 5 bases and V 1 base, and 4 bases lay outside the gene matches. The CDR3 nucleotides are TGCGCCAGCAGCTTGAGGGCAGGGGGAGATACGCAGTATTTT. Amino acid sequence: CASSLRAGGDTQYF.

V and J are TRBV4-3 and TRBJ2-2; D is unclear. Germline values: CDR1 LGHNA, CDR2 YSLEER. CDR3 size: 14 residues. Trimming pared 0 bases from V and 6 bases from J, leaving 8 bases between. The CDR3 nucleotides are TGCGCCAGCAGCCAAGATTTCGTTGCCGGGGAGCTGTTTTTT. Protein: CASSQDFVAGELFF.

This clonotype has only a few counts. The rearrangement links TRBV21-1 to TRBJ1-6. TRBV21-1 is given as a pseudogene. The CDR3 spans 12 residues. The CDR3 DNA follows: TGTGCCAGCAACGGACTTTATTCACCCCTCCACTTT. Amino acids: CASNGLYSPLHF.

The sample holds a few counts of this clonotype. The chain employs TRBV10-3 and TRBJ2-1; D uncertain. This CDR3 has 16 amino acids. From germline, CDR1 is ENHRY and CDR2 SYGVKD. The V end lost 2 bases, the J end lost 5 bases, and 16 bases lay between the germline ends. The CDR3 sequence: CAISEPVGILHNEQFF. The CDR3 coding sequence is TGTGCCATCAGTGAGCCCGTGGGGATCCTCCACAATGAGCAGTTCTTC.

CDR3 sequence: CASSGTGNTQYF. The CDR3 DNA reads as TGTGCCAGCAGTGGTACGGGGAATACGCAGTATTTT. The rearrangement uses TRBV27 and TRBJ2-3; D may be TRBD2 (5 bases). This CDR3 comprises 12 residues. The V end lost 5 bases, the J end lost 7 bases, and 10 bases lay between the germline ends. Germline CDR1 is MNHEY and CDR2 is SMNVEV (reference sequence).

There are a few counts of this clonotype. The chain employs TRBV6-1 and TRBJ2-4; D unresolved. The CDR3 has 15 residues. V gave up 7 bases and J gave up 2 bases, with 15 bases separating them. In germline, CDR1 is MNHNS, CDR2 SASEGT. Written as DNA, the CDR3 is TGTGCCAGCACCCCTTTCGAGATGTCCAAAAACATTCAGTACTTC. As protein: CASTPFEMSKNIQYF.

The CDR3, as DNA: TGTGCCAGCAGCCAAGATGTGGGTTTACCCCTCCACTTT. The encoded protein is CASSQDVGLPLHF. The gene calls are TRBV3-1 and TRBJ1-6; D is ambiguous. The CDR3 runs 13 residues. V was pared by 0 bases and J by 12 bases, with 9 bases between. Per germline, CDR1 LGHDT and CDR2 YNNKEL (reference sequence).

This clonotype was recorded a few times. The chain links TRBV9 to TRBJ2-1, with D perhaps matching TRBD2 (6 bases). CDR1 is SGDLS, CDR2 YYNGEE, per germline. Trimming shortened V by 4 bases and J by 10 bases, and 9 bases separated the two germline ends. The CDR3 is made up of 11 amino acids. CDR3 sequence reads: CASSSLAEQFF. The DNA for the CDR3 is TGTGCCAGCAGCTCACTAGCAGAGCAGTTCTTC. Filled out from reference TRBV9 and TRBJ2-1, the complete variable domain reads DSGVTQTPKHLITATGQRVTLRCSPRSGDLSVYWYQQSLDQGLQFLIQYYNGEERAKGNILERFSAQQFPDLHSELNLSSLELGDSALYFCASSSLAEQFFGPGTRLTVL.

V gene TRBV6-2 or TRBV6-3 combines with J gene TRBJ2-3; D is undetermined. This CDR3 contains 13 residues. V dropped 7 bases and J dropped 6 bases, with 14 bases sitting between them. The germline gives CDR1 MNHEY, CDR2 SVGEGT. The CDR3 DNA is TGTGCCAGCAAGGGATCGAAAAGGGATACGCAGTATTTT. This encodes CASKGSKRDTQYF.

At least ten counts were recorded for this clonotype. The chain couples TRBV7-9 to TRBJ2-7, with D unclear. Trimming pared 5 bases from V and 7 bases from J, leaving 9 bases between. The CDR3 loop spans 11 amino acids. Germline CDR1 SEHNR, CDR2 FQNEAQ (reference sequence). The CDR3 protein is CASSDGGEQYF. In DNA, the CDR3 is TGTGCCAGCAGCGACGGTGGTGAGCAGTACTTC.

The CDR3: CASSLKGSTDTQYF. The CDR3 DNA sequence: TGTGCCAGCAGCTTGAAAGGTAGCACAGATACGCAGTATTTT. J is TRBJ2-3 and V is TRBV5-4, with D uncertain. Trimming cost V 1 base and J 0 bases, with 6 bases left between them. Germline-derived CDR1 and CDR2 are SGHNT and YYREEE (reference sequence). CDR3 length: 14 residues. Full variable domain (missing parts from reference TRBV5-4 and TRBJ2-3): ETGVTQSPTHLIKTRGQQVTLRCSSQSGHNTVSWYQQALGQGPQFIFQYYREEENGRGNFPPRFSGLQFPNYSSELNVNALELDDSALYLCASSLKGSTDTQYFGPGTRLTVL.

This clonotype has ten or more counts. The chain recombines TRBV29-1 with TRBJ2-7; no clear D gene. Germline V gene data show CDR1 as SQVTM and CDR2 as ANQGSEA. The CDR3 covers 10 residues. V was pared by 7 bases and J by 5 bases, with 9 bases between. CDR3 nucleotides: TGCAGCGCTGCAGTGAACGAGCAGTACTTC. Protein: CSAAVNEQYF.

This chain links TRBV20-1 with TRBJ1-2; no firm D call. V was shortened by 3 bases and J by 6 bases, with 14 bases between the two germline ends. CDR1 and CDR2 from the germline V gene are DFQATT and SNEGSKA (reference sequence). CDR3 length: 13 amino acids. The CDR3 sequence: CSASPIRENGYTF. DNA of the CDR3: TGCAGTGCTAGCCCAATACGGGAAAATGGCTACACCTTC.

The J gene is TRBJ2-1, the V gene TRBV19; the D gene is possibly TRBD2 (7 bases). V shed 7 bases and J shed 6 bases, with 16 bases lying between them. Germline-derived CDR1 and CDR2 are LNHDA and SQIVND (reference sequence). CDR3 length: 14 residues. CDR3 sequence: CASTTGLAANEQFF. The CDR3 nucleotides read TGTGCCAGTACCACAGGGCTAGCGGCCAATGAGCAGTTCTTC.

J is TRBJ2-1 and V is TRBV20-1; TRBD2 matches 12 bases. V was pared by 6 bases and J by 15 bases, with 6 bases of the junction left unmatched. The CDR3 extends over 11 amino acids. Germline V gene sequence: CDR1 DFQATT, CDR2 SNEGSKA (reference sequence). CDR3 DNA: TGCAGTGCCCCTCTAGCGGGAGGGGTGTTCTTC. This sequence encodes CSAPLAGGVFF.